One TCR beta chain is described in this entry. The antigen is undetermined. This sample is part of a study of T cell responses to AZD1222 COVID-19 vaccine. Study-wide background: Pooling was applied to second doses at about 4 or about 12 weeks. General study points: Baseline testing showed seropositivity in only six or seven AZD1222 recipients.

Germline lookup yields CDR1 SGHNT and CDR2 YENEEA. The CDR3 length is 12 residues. V lost 5 bases and J lost 0, with 1 base in between. Profiling relied on immunoSEQ multiplex PCR, and the TCRdb table lists in-frame clones only, not all of them. The table shows some 180,000 clones, with around 94% occurring only once. This chain uses TRBV11-3 with TRBJ2-2; D call uncertain. This receptor was taken from an adult in good health. Sample: peripheral blood, taken on day 0 of AZD1222 vaccination. The CDR3 here is CASSPNTGELFF. CDR3 bases: TGTGCCAGCAGCCCGAACACCGGGGAGCTGTTTTTT.